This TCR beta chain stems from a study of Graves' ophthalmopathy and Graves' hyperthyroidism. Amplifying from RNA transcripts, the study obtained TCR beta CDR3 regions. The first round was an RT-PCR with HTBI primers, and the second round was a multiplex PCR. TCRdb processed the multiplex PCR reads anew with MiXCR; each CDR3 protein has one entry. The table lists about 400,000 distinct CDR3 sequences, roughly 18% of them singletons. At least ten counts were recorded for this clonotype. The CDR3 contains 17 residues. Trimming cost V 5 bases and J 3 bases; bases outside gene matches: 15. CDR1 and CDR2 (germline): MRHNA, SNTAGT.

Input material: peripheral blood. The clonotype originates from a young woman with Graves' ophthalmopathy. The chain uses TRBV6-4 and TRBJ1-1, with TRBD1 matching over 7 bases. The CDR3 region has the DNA TGTGCCAGCAGTACCGGACAGGCACCACCTAAAGACACTGAAGCTTTCTTT. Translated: CASSTGQAPPKDTEAFF.